Below, 2 T cell receptor beta chains from the same sample are listed, as sequenced in a study of blood T cell repertoires in COVID-19. The method was immunoSEQ multiplex PCR; TCRdb's version includes in-frame clones alone and lacks a portion of them. Of fewer than 300,000 clones in the sample, roughly 87% were seen once. Sequencing was performed on peripheral blood. The receptor set was obtained from a human donor in a cohort sampled during active COVID-19.

The V and J genes are TRBV19 and TRBJ1-2; 9 positions match TRBD1. Germline trimming cut 5 bases from V and 7 bases from J; bases unmatched to any gene: 5. CDR1 and CDR2 (germline): LNHDA, SQIVND (reference sequence). CDR3 length equals 13 residues. CDR3 residues: CASSATGGGGYTF. DNA for the CDR3: TGTGCCAGTAGTGCTACAGGGGGCGGTGGCTACACCTTC.

In this sample, this clone turned up once. This sequence joins TRBV6-5 and TRBJ1-3; D is unclear. Between the trimmed V and J ends, which lost 11 bases and 6 bases, there was a span of 11 bases. CDR1 and CDR2 from the germline V gene are MNHEY and SVGAGI. The CDR3 covers 11 residues. CDR3 sequence (DNA): TGTGCCTCCTCAGTTCTAAACACCATATATTTT. This translates into CASSVLNTIYF.